Sequencing of this T cell receptor (beta chain) was carried out in a study of blood T cell repertoires in COVID-19. Overall study context: Samples of COVID-19 (acute and convalescent) were obtained from the United States, Italy and Spain. Nucleic acid was either cDNA or gDNA, and it came from T cells, B-cell-depleted T cells, or PBMCs.

The CDR3 totals 14 residues. Unmatched junction bases numbered 7, after V lost 5 bases and J lost 4 bases. From germline, CDR1 is MDHEN and CDR2 SYDVKM. This clone was detected a few times. Methods used by the authors: Estimated nucleated cell counts came from reference gene primer amplification. Using immunoSEQ multiplex PCR, the repertoire was profiled, and TCRdb retains in-frame clones only, with some absent. Clone size and the V and J calls come from that table; the DNA yielded D and trimming. This table holds roughly 84,000 clones, approximately 80% found once. The chain carries TRBV28 and TRBJ2-5, with TRBD1 matching 7 bases. Sequenced input: peripheral blood. This clonotype was obtained from an older man with active or convalescent COVID-19. The CDR3 DNA reads TGTGCCAGCAGTCCGCAGGGGGAACGAGAGACCCAGTACTTC. Amino acids: CASSPQGERETQYF.